A single T cell receptor beta chain is shown here with its context. This specimen belongs to a study of Ad26.COV2.S vaccination and SARS-CoV-2 variants. The CDR3 sequence is 14 residues long. The germline CDR1 and CDR2 sequences are SGDLS and YYNGEE. Losses at the gene ends were 4 bases for V and 9 bases for J; bases not matched to a gene: 5. Profiled with immunoSEQ multiplex PCR; TCRdb holds only in-frame clones, not every one. The data hold more than 300,000 clones, with approximately 90% observed a single time. Documented treatment: roughly 20 received Ad26.COV2.S at low or high dose, single or two shots; about five received placebo; per-sample allocation not given. Sampling occurred on day 63 after the first vaccine or placebo injection.

This specimen was peripheral blood, taken in a trial of Ad26.COV2.S vaccine versus placebo. V gene TRBV9 combines with J gene TRBJ2-1; the match to TRBD2 covers 12 bases. The TCR comes from a person between 18 and 60 years old who received the Ad26.COV2.S COVID-19 vaccine or a placebo. DNA of the CDR3: TGTGCCAGCAGCCCCCTGACTAGCGGGGGTGAGCAGTTCTTC. Residues: CASSPLTSGGEQFF.